In its sample, the clone carrying this T cell receptor beta chain was seen a few times. What it recognizes is unknown. These data belong to a study of identical twins. TCRdb re-called the 5' RACE reads through MiXCR, storing one row per CDR3 protein. The sample contains about 330,000 distinct CDR3 sequences, more than 9% of which appear only once. The ends were cut back, 6 bases at V and 0 bases at J, with 11 bases in the middle. The CDR3 runs 14 residues. Germline V lookup: CDR1 MNHNS, CDR2 SASEGT. Findings and limits, study-wide: Compared with models, monozygotic twins showed more out-of-frame TCR alpha sharing.

The same data also contributed to another study, on yellow fever vaccine responses in identical twins. This second study says: Twins' vaccine T cell responses reportedly seemed partly convergent and partly personalized.

Material: CD8+ T cells sorted from blood. This TCR came from a woman younger than 35 in good health. This sequence joins TRBV6-1 and TRBJ1-2; D possibly corresponds to TRBD1 (6 bases). CDR3 protein: CASRPQGPNYGYTF. CDR3 nucleotides: TGTGCCAGCAGACCACAGGGCCCTAACTATGGCTACACCTTC.